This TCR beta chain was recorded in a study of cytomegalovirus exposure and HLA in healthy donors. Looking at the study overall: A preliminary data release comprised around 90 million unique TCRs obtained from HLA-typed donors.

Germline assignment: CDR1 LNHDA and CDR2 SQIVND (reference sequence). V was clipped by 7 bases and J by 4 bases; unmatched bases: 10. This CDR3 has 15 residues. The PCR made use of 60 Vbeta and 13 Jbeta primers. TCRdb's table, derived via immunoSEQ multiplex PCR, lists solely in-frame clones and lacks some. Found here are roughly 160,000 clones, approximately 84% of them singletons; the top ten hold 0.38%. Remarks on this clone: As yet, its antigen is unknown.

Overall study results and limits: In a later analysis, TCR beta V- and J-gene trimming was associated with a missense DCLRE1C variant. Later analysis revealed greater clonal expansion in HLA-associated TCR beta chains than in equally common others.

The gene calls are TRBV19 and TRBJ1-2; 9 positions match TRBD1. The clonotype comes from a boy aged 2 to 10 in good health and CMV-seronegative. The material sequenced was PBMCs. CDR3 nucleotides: TGTGCCAGTATGAGGGACAGGGAAGGGGTCTATGGCTACACCTTC. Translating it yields CASMRDREGVYGYTF.